These T cell receptor beta chains were read from a single sample in a study of shared clonotypes between healthy human individuals. The repertoire was sequenced with immunoSEQ multiplex PCR; TCRdb's copy has only in-frame clones and lacks some. This table holds roughly 2.5 million clones, roughly nine tenths found once. Sequencing input: naive CD4+ T cells sorted from blood. These receptors originate from a man aged 18 to 35 in good health. CDR3s include the opening cysteine and the closing phenylalanine or tryptophan. Each record gives: J gene, clone size, V gene, D gene, CDR3 protein, CDR3 DNA. A D gene is named only where the DNA matches it firmly. Size is omitted from some rows. Given values are once, few, many or a class for expanded clones.

j_gene: TRBJ1-5
abundance: .
v_gene: TRBV19
d_gene: .
CDR3aa: CASSARSGNQPQHF
CDR3nt: TGTGCCAGTAGTGCGCGCAGCGGCAATCAGCCCCAGCATTTT

j_gene: TRBJ1-4
abundance: .
v_gene: TRBV5-1
d_gene: TRBD1
CDR3aa: CASSLEGTGLGNEKLFF
CDR3nt: TGCGCCAGCAGCTTGGAGGGGACAGGGTTGGGTAATGAAAAACTGTTTTTT

j_gene: TRBJ1-1
abundance: few
v_gene: TRBV7-9
d_gene: TRBD1
CDR3aa: CASSWGQGGLAFF
CDR3nt: TGTGCCAGCAGCTGGGGACAGGGCGGATTAGCTTTCTTT

j_gene: TRBJ2-7
abundance: .
v_gene: TRBV2
d_gene: TRBD1
CDR3aa: CASRQGGTYEQYF
CDR3nt: TGTGCCAGCAGACAGGGGGGAACCTACGAGCAGTACTTC

j_gene: TRBJ2-3
abundance: .
v_gene: TRBV25-1
d_gene: TRBD2
CDR3aa: CASSDAIGAGGLRDTQYF
CDR3nt: TGTGCCAGCAGTGATGCTATTGGAGCGGGAGGGTTGCGAGATACGCAGTATTTT

j_gene: TRBJ2-5
abundance: .
v_gene: TRBV7-9
d_gene: .
CDR3aa: CASSLALGQQQETQYF
CDR3nt: TGTGCCAGCAGCTTAGCGCTCGGGCAGCAACAAGAGACCCAGTACTTC

j_gene: TRBJ2-7
abundance: .
v_gene: TRBV9
d_gene: .
CDR3aa: CASSPLGSGLTYEQYF
CDR3nt: TGTGCCAGCAGCCCCTTAGGCAGCGGGCTTACCTACGAGCAGTACTTC

j_gene: TRBJ1-2
abundance: .
v_gene: TRBV28
d_gene: .
CDR3aa: CASSQHYPYGYTF
CDR3nt: TGTGCCAGCAGTCAACACTACCCCTATGGCTACACCTTC

j_gene: TRBJ1-6
abundance: .
v_gene: TRBV21-1
d_gene: .
CDR3aa: CASSYCPPSPLHF
CDR3nt: TGTGCCAGCAGCTACTGCCCCCCTTCACCCCTCCACTTT

j_gene: TRBJ2-3
abundance: .
v_gene: TRBV11-2
d_gene: .
CDR3aa: CASSLDQGYITDTQYF
CDR3nt: TGTGCCAGCAGCTTAGATCAGGGCTACATCACAGATACGCAGTATTTT

j_gene: TRBJ2-5
abundance: .
v_gene: TRBV7-9
d_gene: TRBD2
CDR3aa: CASSQTGLAGVETQYF
CDR3nt: TGTGCCAGCAGCCAAACCGGACTAGCGGGGGTGGAGACCCAGTACTTC

j_gene: TRBJ2-1
abundance: .
v_gene: TRBV4-1
d_gene: TRBD2
CDR3aa: CASSQPTRLAGKTNEQFF
CDR3nt: TGCGCCAGCAGCCAACCCACTCGACTAGCGGGGAAGACGAATGAGCAGTTCTTC

j_gene: TRBJ1-3
abundance: few
v_gene: TRBV19
d_gene: .
CDR3aa: CASTMGTSGNTIYF
CDR3nt: TGTGCCAGTACCATGGGTACCTCTGGAAACACCATATATTTT

j_gene: TRBJ2-1
abundance: .
v_gene: TRBV19
d_gene: TRBD2
CDR3aa: CASRLGTSGRASPYNEQFF
CDR3nt: TGTGCCAGTAGACTCGGGACTAGCGGGAGGGCCTCCCCCTACAATGAGCAGTTCTTC

j_gene: TRBJ2-6
abundance: .
v_gene: TRBV18
d_gene: .
CDR3aa: CASSWEQYSGANVLTF
CDR3nt: TGTGCCAGCTCCTGGGAACAGTACTCTGGGGCCAACGTCCTGACTTTC

j_gene: TRBJ1-6
abundance: .
v_gene: TRBV30
d_gene: TRBD1
CDR3aa: CAWSGGATGANSPLHF
CDR3nt: TGTGCCTGGAGTGGGGGAGCGACAGGGGCGAATTCACCCCTCCACTTT

j_gene: TRBJ1-6
abundance: .
v_gene: TRBV5-1
d_gene: .
CDR3aa: CASSLTEGNSPLHF
CDR3nt: TGCGCCAGCAGCTTGACAGAGGGGAATTCACCCCTCCACTTT

j_gene: TRBJ2-7
abundance: once
v_gene: TRBV7-2
d_gene: TRBD2
CDR3aa: CASSRTSGSSYEQYF
CDR3nt: TGTGCCAGCAGCCGGACTAGCGGGAGCTCCTACGAGCAGTACTTC

j_gene: TRBJ2-7
abundance: .
v_gene: TRBV4-1
d_gene: TRBD2
CDR3aa: CASSQVQTSGYEQYF
CDR3nt: TGCGCCAGCAGCCAAGTTCAGACTAGCGGCTACGAGCAGTACTTC

j_gene: TRBJ2-7
abundance: .
v_gene: TRBV2
d_gene: .
CDR3aa: CAGGRSSYEQYF
CDR3nt: TGTGCTGGGGGGCGGAGCTCCTACGAGCAGTACTTC

j_gene: TRBJ2-1
abundance: .
v_gene: TRBV15
d_gene: TRBD2
CDR3aa: CATSNREGLKNEQFF
CDR3nt: TGTGCCACCAGCAATCGGGAGGGCCTGAAGAATGAGCAGTTCTTC

j_gene: TRBJ2-5
abundance: .
v_gene: TRBV7-9
d_gene: .
CDR3aa: CASSLFWGEKETQYF
CDR3nt: TGTGCCAGCAGCTTATTTTGGGGCGAAAAAGAGACCCAGTACTTC

j_gene: TRBJ1-1
abundance: .
v_gene: TRBV10-3
d_gene: .
CDR3aa: CAARSGNTEAFF
CDR3nt: TGTGCCGCCCGGTCGGGGAACACTGAAGCTTTCTTT

j_gene: TRBJ2-3
abundance: .
v_gene: TRBV2
d_gene: .
CDR3aa: CASIKGGITDTQYF
CDR3nt: TGTGCCAGCATCAAAGGGGGGATCACAGATACGCAGTATTTT

j_gene: TRBJ1-3
abundance: .
v_gene: TRBV11-3
d_gene: .
CDR3aa: CASSLKSGNTIYF
CDR3nt: TGTGCCAGCAGCTTAAAGAGTGGAAACACCATATATTTT

j_gene: TRBJ2-5
abundance: .
v_gene: TRBV4-1
d_gene: .
CDR3aa: CASSLDRLGTQYF
CDR3nt: TGCGCCAGCAGCCTTGACCGATTGGGGACCCAGTACTTC

j_gene: TRBJ1-3
abundance: .
v_gene: TRBV19
d_gene: .
CDR3aa: CASSLLRLAGTSGNTIYF
CDR3nt: TGTGCCAGTAGTCTTCTTCGATTAGCAGGGACCTCTGGAAACACCATATATTTT

j_gene: TRBJ2-2
abundance: .
v_gene: TRBV7-9
d_gene: TRBD1
CDR3aa: CASSSIKPGQGTGELFF
CDR3nt: TGTGCCAGCAGCTCAATAAAGCCGGGACAGGGAACCGGGGAGCTGTTTTTT

j_gene: TRBJ2-6
abundance: .
v_gene: TRBV18
d_gene: .
CDR3aa: CASSPMAGATGANVLTF
CDR3nt: TGTGCCAGCTCACCAATGGCAGGGGCCACTGGGGCCAACGTCCTGACTTTC

j_gene: TRBJ2-5
abundance: .
v_gene: TRBV28
d_gene: .
CDR3aa: CASSLETTWETQYF
CDR3nt: TGTGCCAGCAGTTTAGAGACGACGTGGGAGACCCAGTACTTC

j_gene: TRBJ1-6
abundance: .
v_gene: TRBV30
d_gene: .
CDR3aa: CAWVRRGKSPLHF
CDR3nt: TGTGCCTGGGTCCGCCGGGGGAAATCACCCCTCCACTTT

j_gene: TRBJ1-4
abundance: once
v_gene: TRBV25-1
d_gene: .
CDR3aa: CASSDRGGKLFF
CDR3nt: TGTGCCAGCAGTGACAGGGGTGGAAAACTGTTTTTT

j_gene: TRBJ1-2
abundance: .
v_gene: TRBV6-4
d_gene: .
CDR3aa: CASSDSADLRQGYTF
CDR3nt: TGTGCCAGCAGTGACTCGGCAGACCTAAGGCAAGGCTACACCTTC

j_gene: TRBJ2-2
abundance: .
v_gene: TRBV5-1
d_gene: TRBD1
CDR3aa: CASSLRQGARTGELFF
CDR3nt: TGCGCCAGCAGCTTGCGCCAGGGGGCACGCACCGGGGAGCTGTTTTTT

j_gene: TRBJ2-7
abundance: .
v_gene: TRBV2
d_gene: .
CDR3aa: CASSPGVSYEQYF
CDR3nt: TGTGCCAGCAGTCCGGGGGTCTCCTACGAGCAGTACTTC

j_gene: TRBJ1-5
abundance: .
v_gene: TRBV19
d_gene: .
CDR3aa: CASKAGRLDQPQHF
CDR3nt: TGTGCCAGTAAGGCAGGGCGTCTGGATCAGCCCCAGCATTTT

j_gene: TRBJ2-1
abundance: .
v_gene: TRBV7-2
d_gene: .
CDR3aa: CASSHSEVFSYNEQFF
CDR3nt: TGTGCCAGCAGCCACTCGGAGGTCTTCTCCTACAATGAGCAGTTCTTC

j_gene: TRBJ2-3
abundance: .
v_gene: TRBV29-1
d_gene: .
CDR3aa: CSPIRQTDTQYF
CDR3nt: TGCAGCCCCATCCGTCAGACAGATACGCAGTATTTT

j_gene: TRBJ2-1
abundance: .
v_gene: TRBV27
d_gene: .
CDR3aa: CASSYSHEQFF
CDR3nt: TGTGCCAGCAGTTATAGTCATGAGCAGTTCTTC

j_gene: TRBJ2-3
abundance: .
v_gene: TRBV2
d_gene: TRBD2
CDR3aa: CASNSLAGSTDTQYF
CDR3nt: TGTGCCAGCAATTCACTAGCGGGGAGCACAGATACGCAGTATTTT

j_gene: TRBJ1-3
abundance: .
v_gene: TRBV5-1
d_gene: TRBD1
CDR3aa: CASRQGSSGNTIYF
CDR3nt: TGCGCCAGCCGACAGGGGAGCTCTGGAAACACCATATATTTT

j_gene: TRBJ1-2
abundance: .
v_gene: TRBV6-5
d_gene: TRBD1
CDR3aa: CASSYGTGNNYGYTF
CDR3nt: TGTGCCAGCAGTTACGGGACAGGGAATAACTATGGCTACACCTTC

j_gene: TRBJ2-1
abundance: .
v_gene: TRBV19
d_gene: TRBD2
CDR3aa: CASSPTPGTSGIFYNEQFF
CDR3nt: TGTGCCAGTAGCCCGACCCCCGGGACTAGCGGGATCTTCTACAATGAGCAGTTCTTC

j_gene: TRBJ2-7
abundance: .
v_gene: TRBV10-3
d_gene: .
CDR3aa: CAISGTVGYEQYF
CDR3nt: TGTGCCATCAGTGGGACCGTCGGCTACGAGCAGTACTTC

j_gene: TRBJ1-5
abundance: once
v_gene: TRBV5-6
d_gene: .
CDR3aa: CASSLVNQPQHF
CDR3nt: TGTGCCAGCAGTTTAGTTAATCAGCCCCAGCATTTT

j_gene: TRBJ2-1
abundance: .
v_gene: TRBV5-1
d_gene: TRBD2
CDR3aa: CASSKSGGGGNEQFF
CDR3nt: TGCGCCAGCAGCAAAAGCGGTGGGGGAGGGAATGAGCAGTTCTTC

j_gene: TRBJ1-6
abundance: once
v_gene: TRBV4-1
d_gene: TRBD1
CDR3aa: CASSPLDRGDNSPLHF
CDR3nt: TGCGCCAGCAGCCCATTAGACAGGGGCGATAATTCACCCCTCCACTTT

j_gene: TRBJ1-6
abundance: .
v_gene: TRBV18
d_gene: .
CDR3aa: CASSPSEIYNSPLHF
CDR3nt: TGTGCCAGCTCACCTTCCGAAATCTATAATTCACCCCTCCACTTT

j_gene: TRBJ1-2
abundance: .
v_gene: TRBV6-5
d_gene: .
CDR3aa: CASSYSNWDGYTF
CDR3nt: TGTGCCAGCAGTTACTCGAATTGGGACGGCTACACCTTC

j_gene: TRBJ1-2
abundance: .
v_gene: TRBV5-1
d_gene: TRBD1
CDR3aa: CASSSWPRQGPQNYGYTF
CDR3nt: TGCGCCAGCAGCTCCTGGCCTCGACAGGGGCCCCAGAACTATGGCTACACCTTC

j_gene: TRBJ2-2
abundance: .
v_gene: TRBV11-2
d_gene: TRBD1
CDR3aa: CASSLRDRGTGELFF
CDR3nt: TGTGCCAGCAGCTTAAGGGACAGGGGAACCGGGGAGCTGTTTTTT

j_gene: TRBJ2-7
abundance: .
v_gene: TRBV7-9
d_gene: .
CDR3aa: CASSRQEDSYEQYF
CDR3nt: TGTGCCAGCAGCCGACAGGAGGACTCCTACGAGCAGTACTTC

j_gene: TRBJ2-3
abundance: .
v_gene: TRBV5-1
d_gene: .
CDR3aa: CASSLDTSRGDTQYF
CDR3nt: TGCGCCAGCAGCTTGGATACTAGCCGGGGCGATACGCAGTATTTT

j_gene: TRBJ2-2
abundance: .
v_gene: TRBV6-4
d_gene: .
CDR3aa: CASSDSVGGWTGELFF
CDR3nt: TGTGCCAGCAGTGACTCGGTCGGGGGATGGACCGGGGAGCTGTTTTTT

j_gene: TRBJ1-4
abundance: once
v_gene: TRBV7-2
d_gene: TRBD1
CDR3aa: CASSLDRVREKLFF
CDR3nt: TGTGCCAGCAGCCTGGACAGGGTGCGGGAAAAACTGTTTTTT

j_gene: TRBJ1-6
abundance: .
v_gene: TRBV7-2
d_gene: .
CDR3aa: CASSTQGWNSPLHF
CDR3nt: TGTGCCAGCAGCACCCAGGGATGGAATTCACCCCTCCACTTT